This TCR beta chain was identified in a study of neurological immune-mediated disorders. Points from the study as a whole: Private repertoires in all groups were suggested by the finding that expanded clones across subjects shared no CDR3 amino acid sequences.

This clonotype was seen repeatedly, ten times or more. Its cognate antigen is unknown. Between the trimmed V and J ends, which lost 8 bases and 0 bases, there was a span of 14 bases. There are 15 residues in the CDR3. In germline, CDR1 is SGHRS, CDR2 YFSETQ. TCRdb reprocessed the 5' RACE reads with MiXCR, giving one entry per CDR3 protein. The profile shows about 60,000 distinct CDR3 sequences, over 8.5% of them singletons. The time point denotes: longitudinal time-point 1 (baseline). Libraries used 2 million unsorted PBMCs kept frozen in RNAlater. V is TRBV5-1 and J is TRBJ1-4, with unresolved D. The specimen sequenced was PBMCs. The receptor comes from a male donor with HTLV-1-associated myelopathy (HAM/TSP). CDR3 loop: CASKNPLATNEKLFF. The CDR3 coding sequence is TGCGCCAGTAAGAATCCCCTCGCAACTAATGAAAAACTGTTTTTT.